These 7 T cell receptor beta chains were sequenced from one sample in a study of blood T cells in healthy people across ages. For the second PCR, which ran for about 6 to 11 cycles, a sample-barcoded 5' primer and a J-beta primer mix were used. TCRdb reprocessed the 5' RACE reads via MiXCR and lists one record per CDR3 protein. The table shows about 320,000 distinct CDR3 sequences, with 25% to 30% occurring only once. The specimen was blood. The receptors were gathered from a woman aged 70 to 79 in good health.

This clonotype showed up just a few times. The chain has TRBV7-8 and TRBJ2-1; D is perhaps TRBD2 (6 bases). The CDR3 consists of 16 residues. Between the trimmed V and J ends, which lost 5 bases and 8 bases, there was a span of 22 bases. Germline lookup yields CDR1 SGHVS and CDR2 FQNEAQ. The CDR3 spells CASSQTTSGPMYEQFF. CDR3 nucleotide sequence: TGTGCCAGCAGCCAAACGACTAGTGGCCCGATGTATGAGCAGTTCTTC.

This clonotype was recorded a few times. V is TRBV12-3 or TRBV12-4 and J is TRBJ2-7; D gene ambiguous. The CDR3 has 10 residues. V was clipped by 6 bases and J by 8 bases, with 8 bases between them. The CDR3, as DNA: TGTGCCAGCAGCCCCCTCAAGCAGTACTTC. Protein sequence: CASSPLKQYF.

The V gene is TRBV6-4, the J gene TRBJ1-5; D gene unclear. V lost 7 bases, J lost 2 bases, and 12 bases lay in between. The CDR3 spans 14 residues. Germline V gene sequence: CDR1 MRHNA, CDR2 SNTAGT. The CDR3 DNA sequence: TGTGCCAGCACGGGGTTTCAACGCAATCAGCCCCAGCATTTT. Protein sequence: CASTGFQRNQPQHF.

The rearrangement uses TRBV10-3 and TRBJ2-7; 10 bases are a match to TRBD2. Trimming removed 8 bases from V and 2 bases from J; junction bases left unmatched: 6. The CDR3 length is 14 residues. The germline gives CDR1 ENHRY, CDR2 SYGVKD. The CDR3 region has the DNA TGTGCCATCGGTGGACTAGCGGTAACCTACGAGCAGTACTTC. As protein: CAIGGLAVTYEQYF.

This chain links TRBV11-2 with TRBJ2-5; TRBD2 is a possible D gene (6 bases). The CDR3 runs to 16 residues. In germline, CDR1 is SGHAT, CDR2 FQNNGV. The V and J ends lost 4 bases and 5 bases respectively, with 20 bases between them. The CDR3 nucleotides are TGTGCCAGCAGCTCTGCCCCTACTAGCAGGCGGGAGACCCAGTACTTC. This codes for CASSSAPTSRRETQYF.

Concerning this clonotype itself: At one end the junction does not follow the germline gene, possibly because of a read error. The rearrangement joins TRBV2 to TRBJ2-7, with D possibly being TRBD2 (5 bases). Germline V gene lookup returns CDR1 SNHLY and CDR2 FYNNEI. The CDR3 length is 13 residues. DNA of the CDR3: TGCGCCAGCAGCACCCTTCCGGGGTACGAGCAGTACTTC. Translating it yields CASSTLPGYEQYF.

A few counts support this clonotype. The chain links TRBV24-1 to TRBJ1-6; 7 nucleotides match TRBD1. V shed 9 bases and J 6 bases; nucleotides not matched to a gene: 4. Germline V CDR1 and CDR2: KGHDR, SFDVKD. This CDR3 spans 13 amino acids. CDR3 protein: CATSGTANSPLHF. The CDR3, as DNA: TGTGCCACCTCCGGGACAGCTAATTCACCCCTCCACTTT.